A single sample gave rise to the 10 T cell receptor beta chains below, sequenced in a study of T cell clonality in common variable immunodeficiency. The assay was immunoSEQ multiplex PCR, and TCRdb's table has in-frame clones only and misses some. The sample is made up of about 50,000 clones, none counted only once. The sample consisted of peripheral blood mononuclear cells. These TCRs come from a person aged 18 to 70 in good health.

In its sample, this clone was seen many times. The read finishes 3 residues shy of the CDR3 end, and the germline J gene is used to complete it. J is TRBJ2-2 and V is TRBV12-3 or TRBV12-4, with 11 bases lining up with TRBD1. V shed 10 bases, J shed 4 bases, and the junction held 11 bases outside the gene matches. The CDR3 is 16 residues long. The CDR3 bases that were read are TGTGCCACGTTGTCCCGGGACAGGGGGATCACCGGGGAG. This encodes CATLSRDRGITGE. The whole CDR3 sequence is CATLSRDRGITGELFF.

At least ten counts were recorded for this clone. The read is 3 residues too short to cover the CDR3 end, so that end is filled in from the germline J gene. The V call is TRBV20-1, the J call TRBJ2-7, with 7 bases lining up with TRBD2. The CDR3 is 16 amino acids. The V gene end was trimmed by 5 bases and the J gene end by 1 base; junction bases not matched to a gene: 14. The germline V gene encodes CDR1 DFQATT and CDR2 SNEGSKA (reference sequence). CDR3 amino acids: CSAALGLVRISYEQYF. The covered CDR3 bases are TGCAGTGCTGCGCTCGGACTAGTTAGGATTTCCTACGAG.

As to this clone: The read is 3 residues too short to cover the CDR3 end, so that end is filled in from the germline J gene. The chain carries TRBV7-9 and TRBJ2-7, with a tentative D call TRBD2 (5 bases). The CDR3 is 12 residues long. V dropped 2 bases and J dropped 6 bases, with 8 bases sitting between them. CDR1 and CDR2 from the germline V gene are SEHNR and FQNEAQ (reference sequence). CDR3 region: CASSLRGLEQYF. CDR3 bases read: TGTGCCAGCAGCTTAAGAGGACTCGAG.

This clone was seen ten or more times. The CDR3 sequence is CASSLAPAETYEQYF. Partial CDR3 DNA: TGTGCCAGCAGCTTGGCCCCAGCGGAAACCTACGAG. V usage is TRBV5-5 and J usage is TRBJ2-7; perhaps TRBD2 as D (5 bases). The read ends 3 residues before the CDR3 terminus; that terminus is restored from the germline J gene. The germline gives CDR1 SGHKS, CDR2 YYEKEE (reference sequence). This CDR3 contains 15 residues. Trimming left V 0 bases short and J 2 bases short, with 12 bases between.

This clone was counted ten times or more. The sequenced fragment ends 3 residues before the CDR3 boundary, so the rest is inferred from the germline J gene. This sequence joins TRBV19 and TRBJ2-6; a weak D match, TRBD2 (5 bases). This CDR3 is 14 amino acids long. Looked up from germline, CDR1 is LNHDA and CDR2 is SQIVND (reference sequence). The V end was cut by 6 bases, the J end by 4 bases, with 10 bases between. CDR3 residues: CASSRGLGANVLTF. The part of the CDR3 DNA that was read is TGTGCCAGTAGCCGGGGTCTGGGGGCCAACGTC.

Regarding this clone: The read terminates 3 residues ahead of where the CDR3 ends, so the germline J gene completes it. The chain has TRBV5-1 and TRBJ2-7; 8 bases agree with TRBD2. Per germline, CDR1 SGHRS and CDR2 YFSETQ. The CDR3 runs to 16 residues. With V trimmed by 4 bases and J by 3 bases, 12 bases remained unmatched. The covered CDR3 bases are TGCGCCAGCAGCGAGACTAGCGCAACGTTTAACTACGAG. Translation: CASSETSATFNYE. The full-length CDR3 reads as CASSETSATFNYEQYF. Drawing the rest from reference TRBV5-1 and TRBJ2-7, the complete variable domain is KAGVTQTPRYLIKTRGQQVTLSCSPISGHRSVSWYQQTPGQGLQFLFEYFSETQRNKGNFPGRFSGRQFSNSRSEMNVSTLELGDSALYLCASSETSATFNYEQYFGPGTRLTVT.

The sample holds many counts of this clone. The CDR3 end lies 3 residues beyond the end of the read and is filled in from the germline J gene. This chain uses TRBV19 with TRBJ2-5; 10 nucleotides agree with TRBD2. V was pared by 3 bases and J by 4 bases, with 11 bases of the junction left unmatched. Germline CDR1 reads LNHDA; CDR2 reads SQIVND (reference sequence). This CDR3 spans 17 amino acids. This chain's CDR3 is CASSMVAGGSPRETQYF. The sequenced part of the CDR3 DNA is TGTGCCAGTAGTATGGTAGCGGGAGGCTCCCCGAGAGAGACC.

This clone has at least ten counts. The CDR3 goes on 3 residues after the read ends, and that part is filled in from the germline J gene. The chain uses TRBV19 and TRBJ2-6; D unclear. Germline CDR1 and CDR2: LNHDA and SQIVND (reference sequence). CDR3 size: 17 residues. Trimming took 8 bases from V and 0 from J, leaving 17 bases between them. The chain's CDR3 is CASRSPVGSSGANVLTF. CDR3 DNA, as far as it was read: TGTGCCAGTCGTAGCCCGGTCGGTAGCTCTGGGGCCAACGTC.

A note on this clone: The CDR3 end lies 3 residues beyond the end of the read and is filled in from the germline J gene. The chain links TRBV30 to TRBJ2-2; D is undetermined. In germline, CDR1 is GTSNPN, CDR2 SVGIG (reference sequence). This CDR3 is 14 amino acids long. This CDR3 is CAWSDHHSNEKLFF. CDR3 bases read: TGTGCCTGGAGTGACCACCACTCTAATGAAAAG.

In this sample, this clone turned up many times. The DNA read from the CDR3 is TGTGCCACCGAGCGGGTCGTAGCCAAAAACATT. Translating it yields CATERVVAKNI. The entire CDR3 is CATERVVAKNIQYF. V and J are TRBV13 and TRBJ2-4, with D possibly TRBD2 on 6 matching bases. The CDR3 is cut off 3 residues early in the read; its end comes from the germline J gene. Per the germline V gene, CDR1 is PRHDT and CDR2 is FYEKMQ (reference sequence). V was clipped by 10 bases and J by 0 bases, with 13 bases between them. CDR3 size: 14 residues.